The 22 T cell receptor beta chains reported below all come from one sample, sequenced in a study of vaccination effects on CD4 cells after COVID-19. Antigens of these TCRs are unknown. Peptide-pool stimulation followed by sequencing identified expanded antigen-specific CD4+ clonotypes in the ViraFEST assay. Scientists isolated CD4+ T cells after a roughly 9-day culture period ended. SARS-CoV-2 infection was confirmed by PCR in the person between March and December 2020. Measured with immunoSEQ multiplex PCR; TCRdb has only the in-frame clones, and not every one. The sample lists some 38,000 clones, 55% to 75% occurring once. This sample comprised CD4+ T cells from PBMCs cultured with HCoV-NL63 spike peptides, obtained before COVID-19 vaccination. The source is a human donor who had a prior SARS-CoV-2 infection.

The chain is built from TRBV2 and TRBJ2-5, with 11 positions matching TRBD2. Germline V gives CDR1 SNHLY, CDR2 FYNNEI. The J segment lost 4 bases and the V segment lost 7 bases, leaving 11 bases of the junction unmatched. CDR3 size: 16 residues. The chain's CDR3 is CASTALLAGDSETQYF. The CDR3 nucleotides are TGTGCCAGCACCGCCTTACTAGCGGGAGATTCAGAGACCCAGTACTTC.

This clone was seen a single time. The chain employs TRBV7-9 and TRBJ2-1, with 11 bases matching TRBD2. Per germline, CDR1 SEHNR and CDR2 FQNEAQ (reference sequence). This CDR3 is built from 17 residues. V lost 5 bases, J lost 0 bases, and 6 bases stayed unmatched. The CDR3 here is CASSPRTSGHSYNEQFF. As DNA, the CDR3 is TGTGCCAGCAGCCCCAGGACTAGCGGGCACTCCTACAATGAGCAGTTCTTC.

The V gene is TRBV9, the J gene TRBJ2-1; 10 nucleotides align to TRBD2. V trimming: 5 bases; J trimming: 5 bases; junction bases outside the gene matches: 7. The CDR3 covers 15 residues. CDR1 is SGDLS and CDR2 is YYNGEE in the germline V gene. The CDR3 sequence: CASRGASGGHNEQFF. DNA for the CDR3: TGTGCCAGCAGGGGGGCTAGCGGGGGTCACAATGAGCAGTTCTTC.

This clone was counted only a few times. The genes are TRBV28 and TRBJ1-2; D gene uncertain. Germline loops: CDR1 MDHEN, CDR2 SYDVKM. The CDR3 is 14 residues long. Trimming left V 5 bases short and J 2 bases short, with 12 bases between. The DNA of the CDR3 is TGTGCCAGCAGTCTTCAGAGTAGGAACTATGGCTACACCTTC. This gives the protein CASSLQSRNYGYTF.

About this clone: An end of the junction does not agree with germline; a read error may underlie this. The CDR3 nucleotides read TGTGCTAGCAGCAAGACTAGCGGGGACCACAATGAGCAGTTCTTC. This translates into CASSKTSGDHNEQFF. This chain links TRBV7-7 with TRBJ2-1, with 11 bases that match TRBD2. Germline-derived CDR1 and CDR2 are SSHAT and FNYEAQ (reference sequence). This CDR3 spans 15 amino acids.

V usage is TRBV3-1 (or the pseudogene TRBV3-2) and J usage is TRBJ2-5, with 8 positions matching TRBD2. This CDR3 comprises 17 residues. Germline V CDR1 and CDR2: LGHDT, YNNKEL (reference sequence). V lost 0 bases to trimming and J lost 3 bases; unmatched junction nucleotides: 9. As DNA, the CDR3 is TGTGCCAGCAGCCAAGATCCCCCAGCGGGGGCGAAAGAGACCCAGTACTTC. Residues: CASSQDPPAGAKETQYF.

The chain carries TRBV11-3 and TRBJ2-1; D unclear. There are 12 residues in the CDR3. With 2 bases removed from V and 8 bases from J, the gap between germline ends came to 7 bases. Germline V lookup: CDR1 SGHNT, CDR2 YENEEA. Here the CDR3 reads CASSLSRHEQFF. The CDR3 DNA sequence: TGTGCCAGCAGCTTAAGTCGTCATGAGCAGTTCTTC.

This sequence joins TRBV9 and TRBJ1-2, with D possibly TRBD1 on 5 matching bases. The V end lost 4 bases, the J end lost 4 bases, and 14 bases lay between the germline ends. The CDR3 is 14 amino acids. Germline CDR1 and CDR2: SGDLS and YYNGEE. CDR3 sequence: CASSTRDGFYGYTF. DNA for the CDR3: TGTGCCAGCAGCACAAGGGACGGCTTCTATGGCTACACCTTC.

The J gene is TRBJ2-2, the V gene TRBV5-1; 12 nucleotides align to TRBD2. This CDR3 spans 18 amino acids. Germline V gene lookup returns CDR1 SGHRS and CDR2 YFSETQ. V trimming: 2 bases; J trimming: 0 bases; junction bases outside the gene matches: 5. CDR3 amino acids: CASSFGTSGFANTGELFF. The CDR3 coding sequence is TGCGCCAGCAGCTTTGGGACTAGCGGGTTCGCGAACACCGGGGAGCTGTTTTTT.

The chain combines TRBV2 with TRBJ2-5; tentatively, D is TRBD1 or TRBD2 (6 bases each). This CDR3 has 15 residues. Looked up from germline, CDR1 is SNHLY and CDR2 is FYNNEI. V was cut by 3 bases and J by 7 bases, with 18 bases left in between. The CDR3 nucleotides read TGTGCCAGCAGTGACGCGACCGGGGGCGAAGGGACCCAGTACTTC. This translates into CASSDATGGEGTQYF.

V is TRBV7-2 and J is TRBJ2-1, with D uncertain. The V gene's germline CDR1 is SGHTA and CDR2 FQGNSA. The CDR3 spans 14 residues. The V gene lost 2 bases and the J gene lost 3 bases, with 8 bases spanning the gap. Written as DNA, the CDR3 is TGTGCCAGCAGCTTACAACCCGACTACAATGAGCAGTTCTTC. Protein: CASSLQPDYNEQFF.

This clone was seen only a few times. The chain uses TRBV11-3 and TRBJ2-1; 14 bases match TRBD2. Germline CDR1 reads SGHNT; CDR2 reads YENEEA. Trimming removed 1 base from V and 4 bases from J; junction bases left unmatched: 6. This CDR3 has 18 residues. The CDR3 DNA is TGTGCCAGCAGCTTAGGGGGGACTAGCGGGAGTGTGTACAATGAGCAGTTCTTC. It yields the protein CASSLGGTSGSVYNEQFF.

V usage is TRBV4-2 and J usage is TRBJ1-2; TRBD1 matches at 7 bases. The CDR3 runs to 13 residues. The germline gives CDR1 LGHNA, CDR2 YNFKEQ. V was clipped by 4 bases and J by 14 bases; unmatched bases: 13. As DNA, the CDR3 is TGTGCCAGCAGCCGTGGACAGGCCGGGGTGGAGACCTTC. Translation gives CASSRGQAGVETF.

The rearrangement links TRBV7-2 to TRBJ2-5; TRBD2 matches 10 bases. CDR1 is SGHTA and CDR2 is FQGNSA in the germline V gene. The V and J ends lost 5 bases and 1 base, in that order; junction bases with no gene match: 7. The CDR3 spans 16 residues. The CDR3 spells CASSLGLAAFQETQYF. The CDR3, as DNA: TGTGCCAGCAGCCTAGGACTAGCGGCCTTCCAAGAGACCCAGTACTTC. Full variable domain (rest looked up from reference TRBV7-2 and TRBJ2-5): GAGVSQSPSNKVTEKGKDVELRCDPISGHTALYWYRQSLGQGLEFLIYFQGNSAPDKSGLPSDRFSAERTGGSVSTLTIQRTQQEDSAVYLCASSLGLAAFQETQYFGPGTRLLVL.

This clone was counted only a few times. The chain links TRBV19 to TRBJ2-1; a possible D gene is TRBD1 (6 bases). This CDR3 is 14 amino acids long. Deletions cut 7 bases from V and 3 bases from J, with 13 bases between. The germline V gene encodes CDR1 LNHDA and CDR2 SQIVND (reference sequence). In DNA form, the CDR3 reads TGTGCCAGTAAAGTAGGGACATACTACAATGAGCAGTTCTTC. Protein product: CASKVGTYYNEQFF.

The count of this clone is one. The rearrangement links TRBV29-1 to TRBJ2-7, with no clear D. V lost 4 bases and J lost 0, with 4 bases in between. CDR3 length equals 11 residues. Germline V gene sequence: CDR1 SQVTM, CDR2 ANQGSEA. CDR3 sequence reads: CSVGNSYEQYF. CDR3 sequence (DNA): TGCAGCGTTGGGAACTCCTACGAGCAGTACTTC.

This chain's CDR3 is CASSQSGGWGAQETQYF. DNA for the CDR3: TGTGCCAGCAGCCAAAGTGGTGGCTGGGGGGCCCAAGAGACCCAGTACTTC. The V call is TRBV3-1 (or the pseudogene TRBV3-2), the J call TRBJ2-5, with D perhaps assigned TRBD1 or TRBD2 (6 bases each). Germline values: CDR1 LGHDT, CDR2 YNNKEL (reference sequence). Trimming shortened V by 2 bases and J by 1 base, and 17 bases separated the two germline ends. The CDR3 consists of 17 residues.

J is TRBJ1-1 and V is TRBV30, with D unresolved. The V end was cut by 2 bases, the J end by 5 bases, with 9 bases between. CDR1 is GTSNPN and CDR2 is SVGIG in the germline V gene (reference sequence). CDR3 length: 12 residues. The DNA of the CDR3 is TGTGCCTGGAGTACCCAGTATACTGAAGCTTTCTTT. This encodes CAWSTQYTEAFF.

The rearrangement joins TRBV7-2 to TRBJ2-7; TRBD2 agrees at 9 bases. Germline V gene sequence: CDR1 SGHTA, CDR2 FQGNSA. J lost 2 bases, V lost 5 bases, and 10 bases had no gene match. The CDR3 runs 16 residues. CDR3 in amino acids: CASSHVFGGGAYEQYF. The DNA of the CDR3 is TGTGCCAGCAGCCACGTCTTTGGCGGGGGGGCCTACGAGCAGTACTTC.

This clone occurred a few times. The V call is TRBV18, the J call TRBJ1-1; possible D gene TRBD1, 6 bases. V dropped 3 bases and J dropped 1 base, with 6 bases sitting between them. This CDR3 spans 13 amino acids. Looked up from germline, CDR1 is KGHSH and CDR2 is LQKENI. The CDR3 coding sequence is TGTGCCAGCTCACCGGGACAGAACACTGAAGCTTTCTTT. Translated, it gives CASSPGQNTEAFF.

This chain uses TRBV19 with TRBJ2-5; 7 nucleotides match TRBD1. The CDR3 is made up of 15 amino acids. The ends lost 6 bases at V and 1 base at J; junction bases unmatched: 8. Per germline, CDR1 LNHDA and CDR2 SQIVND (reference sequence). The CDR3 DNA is TGTGCCAGTAGCCTACAAGGGACAGTCCAAGAGACCCAGTACTTC. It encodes CASSLQGTVQETQYF.

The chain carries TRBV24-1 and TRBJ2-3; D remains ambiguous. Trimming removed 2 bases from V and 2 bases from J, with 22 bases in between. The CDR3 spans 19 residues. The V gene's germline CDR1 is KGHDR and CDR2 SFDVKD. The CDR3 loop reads CATSDSLLYNWGNTDTQYF. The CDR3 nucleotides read TGTGCCACCAGTGATTCCCTCCTCTATAACTGGGGAAACACAGATACGCAGTATTTT.